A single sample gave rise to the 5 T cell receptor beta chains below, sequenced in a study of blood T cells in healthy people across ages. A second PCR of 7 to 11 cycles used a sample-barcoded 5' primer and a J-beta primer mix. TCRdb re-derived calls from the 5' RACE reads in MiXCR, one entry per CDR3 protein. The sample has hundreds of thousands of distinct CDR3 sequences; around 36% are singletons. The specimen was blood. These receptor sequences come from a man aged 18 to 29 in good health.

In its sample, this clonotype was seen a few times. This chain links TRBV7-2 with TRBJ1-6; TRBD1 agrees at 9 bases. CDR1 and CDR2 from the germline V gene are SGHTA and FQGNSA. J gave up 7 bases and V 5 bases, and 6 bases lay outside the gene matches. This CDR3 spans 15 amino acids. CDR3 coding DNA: TGTGCCAGCAGCCCTGGACAGGGGTCAAATTCACCCCTCCACTTT. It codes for CASSPGQGSNSPLHF.

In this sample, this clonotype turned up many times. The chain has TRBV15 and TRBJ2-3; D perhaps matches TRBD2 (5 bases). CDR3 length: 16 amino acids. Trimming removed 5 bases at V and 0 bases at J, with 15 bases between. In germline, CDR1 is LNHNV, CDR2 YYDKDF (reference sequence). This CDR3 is CATSRDRTESTDTQYF. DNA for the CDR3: TGTGCCACCAGCCGTGACCGGACTGAAAGCACAGATACGCAGTATTTT.

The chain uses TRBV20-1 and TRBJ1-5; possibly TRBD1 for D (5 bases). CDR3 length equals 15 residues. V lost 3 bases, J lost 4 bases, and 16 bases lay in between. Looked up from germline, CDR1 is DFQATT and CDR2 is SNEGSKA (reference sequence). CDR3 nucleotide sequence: TGCAGTGCTAGGTATTCAGGGAGAGAAAATCAGCCCCAGCATTTT. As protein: CSARYSGRENQPQHF.

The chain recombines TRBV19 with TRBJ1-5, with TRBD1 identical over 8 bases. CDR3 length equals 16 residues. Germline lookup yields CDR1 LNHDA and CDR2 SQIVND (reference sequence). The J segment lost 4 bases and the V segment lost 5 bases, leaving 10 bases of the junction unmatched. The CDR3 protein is CASSAYDRGENQPQHF. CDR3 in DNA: TGTGCCAGTAGTGCCTACGACAGGGGAGAAAATCAGCCCCAGCATTTT.

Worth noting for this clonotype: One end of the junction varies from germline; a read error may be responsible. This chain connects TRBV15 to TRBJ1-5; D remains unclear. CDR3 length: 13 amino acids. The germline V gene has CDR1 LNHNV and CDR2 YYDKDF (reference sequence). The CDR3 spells CATSRDLNQPRHF. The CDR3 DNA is TGTGCCACCAGCAGAGATCTTAATCAGCCCCGGCATTTT.